This T cell receptor (beta chain) was identified in a study of shared clonotypes between healthy human individuals. Overall study: CD4 naive cells filled three plates per donor, CD4 memory three, CD8 naive two and CD8 memory one. Findings of the study overall: With a few donors compared, approximately 5.5% of naive CD4 clonotypes were shared. Against clonotypes common to all four donors, non-shared ones had lower generation probabilities. The study drew on few donors, limiting represented genetic and exposure-history diversity.

This CDR3 comprises 15 residues. Germline V gene data show CDR1 as SEHNR and CDR2 as FQNEAQ (reference sequence). Deletions cut 5 bases from V and 5 bases from J, with 18 bases between. Sequenced by immunoSEQ multiplex PCR; TCRdb stores in-frame clones only, minus some. The repertoire has around 2,100,000 clones, about 95% of them found once; the top ten carry more than 0.9%. On this clone: The target antigen is unknown.

Terminally differentiated effector memory CD45RA+ cells were left out of the naive CD8 fraction, which was CD45RO-negative and positively selected for CCR7. This TCR was recovered from a man in his late teens or twenties in good health. The sample was naive CD8+ T cells sorted from blood. The genes are TRBV7-9 and TRBJ1-1; tentative D call: TRBD1 (6 bases). The CDR3 nucleotides read TGTGCCAGCAGCCCCCCCGACAGGAAAAAAACTGAAGCTTTCTTT. Amino acids: CASSPPDRKKTEAFF.